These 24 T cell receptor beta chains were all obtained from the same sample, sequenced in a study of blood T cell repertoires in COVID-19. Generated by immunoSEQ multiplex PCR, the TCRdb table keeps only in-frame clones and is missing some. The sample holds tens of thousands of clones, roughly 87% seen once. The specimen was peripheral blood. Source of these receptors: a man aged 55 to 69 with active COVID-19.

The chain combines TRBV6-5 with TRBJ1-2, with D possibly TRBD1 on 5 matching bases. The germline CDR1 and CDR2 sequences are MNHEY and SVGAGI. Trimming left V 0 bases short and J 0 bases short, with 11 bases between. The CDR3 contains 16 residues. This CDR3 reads CASSYSGHTPNYGYTF. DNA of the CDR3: TGTGCCAGCAGTTACTCCGGACATACTCCTAACTATGGCTACACCTTC.

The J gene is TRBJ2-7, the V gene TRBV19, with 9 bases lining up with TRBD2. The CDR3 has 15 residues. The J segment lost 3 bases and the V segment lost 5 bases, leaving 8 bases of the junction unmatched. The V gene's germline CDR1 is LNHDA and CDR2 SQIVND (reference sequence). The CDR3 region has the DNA TGTGCCAGTAGTCTTACGGGACTAGCCAGCTACGAGCAGTACTTC. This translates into CASSLTGLASYEQYF.

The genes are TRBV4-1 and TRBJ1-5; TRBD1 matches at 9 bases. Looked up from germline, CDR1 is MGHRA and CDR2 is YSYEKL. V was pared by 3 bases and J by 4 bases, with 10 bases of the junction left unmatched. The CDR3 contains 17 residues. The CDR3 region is CASSQGLQGARNQPQHF. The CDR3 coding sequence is TGCGCCAGCAGCCAGGGATTACAGGGGGCGCGAAATCAGCCCCAGCATTTT.

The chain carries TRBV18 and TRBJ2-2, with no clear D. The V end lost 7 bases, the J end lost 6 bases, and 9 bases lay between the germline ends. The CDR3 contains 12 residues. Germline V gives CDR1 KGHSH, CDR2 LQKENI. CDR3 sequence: CASYLLAGELFF. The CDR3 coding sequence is TGTGCCAGCTACTTATTAGCCGGGGAGCTGTTTTTT.

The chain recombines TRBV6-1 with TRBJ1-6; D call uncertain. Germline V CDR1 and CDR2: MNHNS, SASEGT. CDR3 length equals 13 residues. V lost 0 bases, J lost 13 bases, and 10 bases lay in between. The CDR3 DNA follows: TGTGCCAGCAGTGAAGCGGAGGGTTTCCCCCTCCACTTT. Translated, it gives CASSEAEGFPLHF.

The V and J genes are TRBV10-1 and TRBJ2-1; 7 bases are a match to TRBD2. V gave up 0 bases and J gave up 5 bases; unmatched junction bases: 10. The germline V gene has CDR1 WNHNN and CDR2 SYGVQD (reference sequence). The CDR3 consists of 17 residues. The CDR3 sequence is CASSESAASGHHNEQFF. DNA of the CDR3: TGCGCCAGCAGTGAGTCAGCGGCTAGCGGCCACCACAATGAGCAGTTCTTC.

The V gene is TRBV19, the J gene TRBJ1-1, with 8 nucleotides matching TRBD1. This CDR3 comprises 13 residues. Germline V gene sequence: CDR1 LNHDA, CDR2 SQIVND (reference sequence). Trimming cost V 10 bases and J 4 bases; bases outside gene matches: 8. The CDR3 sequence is CATDDRGITEAFF. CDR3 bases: TGTGCCACCGATGACAGGGGAATCACTGAAGCTTTCTTT.

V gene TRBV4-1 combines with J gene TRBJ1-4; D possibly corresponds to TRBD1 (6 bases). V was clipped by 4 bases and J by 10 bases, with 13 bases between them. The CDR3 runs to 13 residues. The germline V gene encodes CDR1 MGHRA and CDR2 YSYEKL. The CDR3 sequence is CASSPLDSLKLFF. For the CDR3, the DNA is TGCGCCAGCAGCCCCCTGGACAGTTTAAAACTGTTTTTT.

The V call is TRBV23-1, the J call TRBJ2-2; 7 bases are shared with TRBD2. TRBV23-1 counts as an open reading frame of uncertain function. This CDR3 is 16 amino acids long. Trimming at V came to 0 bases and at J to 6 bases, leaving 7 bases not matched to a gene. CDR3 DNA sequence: TGCGCCAGCAGTCAATCGGGGGGGACCCCCGCCGGGGAGCTGTTTTTT. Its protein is CASSQSGGTPAGELFF.

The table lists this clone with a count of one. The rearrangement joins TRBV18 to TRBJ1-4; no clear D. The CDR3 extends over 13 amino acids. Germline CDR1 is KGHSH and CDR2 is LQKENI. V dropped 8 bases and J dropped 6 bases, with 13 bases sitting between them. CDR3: CASQRARDEKLFF. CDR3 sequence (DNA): TGTGCCAGCCAGAGGGCAAGGGATGAAAAACTGTTTTTT.

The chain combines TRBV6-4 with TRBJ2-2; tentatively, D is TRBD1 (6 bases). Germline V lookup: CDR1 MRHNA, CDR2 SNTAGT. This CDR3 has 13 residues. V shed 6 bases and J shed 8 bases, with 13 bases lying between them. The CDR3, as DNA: TGTGCCAGCAGAGAAGGGGGTTATGGGGAGCTGTTTTTT. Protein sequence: CASREGGYGELFF.

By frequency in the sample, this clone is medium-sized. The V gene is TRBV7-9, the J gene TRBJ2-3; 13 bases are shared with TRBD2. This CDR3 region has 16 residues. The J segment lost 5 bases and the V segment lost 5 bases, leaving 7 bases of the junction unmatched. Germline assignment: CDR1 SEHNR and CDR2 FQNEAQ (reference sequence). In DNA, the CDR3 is TGTGCCAGCAGCCATACTAGCGGGGGGGCCGTAGATACGCAGTATTTT. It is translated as CASSHTSGGAVDTQYF.

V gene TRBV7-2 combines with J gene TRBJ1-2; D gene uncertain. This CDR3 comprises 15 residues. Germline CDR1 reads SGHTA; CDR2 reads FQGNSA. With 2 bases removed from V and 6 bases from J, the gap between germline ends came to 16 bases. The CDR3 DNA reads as TGTGCCAGCAGCTTAAACGGGTACTCGAATCATGGCTACACCTTC. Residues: CASSLNGYSNHGYTF.

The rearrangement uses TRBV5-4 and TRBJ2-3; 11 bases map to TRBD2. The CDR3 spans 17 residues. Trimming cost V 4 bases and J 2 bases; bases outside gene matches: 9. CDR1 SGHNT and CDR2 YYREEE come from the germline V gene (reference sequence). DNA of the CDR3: TGTGCCAGCAGCCTTCCTACTAGCGGGGGACCCACAGATACGCAGTATTTT. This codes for CASSLPTSGGPTDTQYF.

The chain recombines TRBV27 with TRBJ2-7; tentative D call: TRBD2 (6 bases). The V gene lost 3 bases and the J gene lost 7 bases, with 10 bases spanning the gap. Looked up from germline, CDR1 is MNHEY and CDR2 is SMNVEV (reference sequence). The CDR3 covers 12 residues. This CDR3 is CASSFSAGEQYF. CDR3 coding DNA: TGTGCCAGCAGTTTTTCGGCGGGGGAGCAGTACTTC.

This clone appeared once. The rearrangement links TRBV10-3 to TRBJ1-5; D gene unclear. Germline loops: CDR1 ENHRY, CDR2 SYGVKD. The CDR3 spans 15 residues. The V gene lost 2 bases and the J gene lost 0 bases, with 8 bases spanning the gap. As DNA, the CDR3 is TGTGCCATCAGTGAGGGGCAAGATAGCAATCAGCCCCAGCATTTT. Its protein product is CAISEGQDSNQPQHF.

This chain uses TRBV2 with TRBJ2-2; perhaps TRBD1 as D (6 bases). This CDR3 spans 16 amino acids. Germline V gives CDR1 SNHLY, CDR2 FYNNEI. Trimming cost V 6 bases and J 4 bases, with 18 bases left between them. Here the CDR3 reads CASRATPGHITGELFF. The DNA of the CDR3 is TGTGCCAGCAGAGCTACTCCGGGACATATCACCGGGGAGCTGTTTTTT. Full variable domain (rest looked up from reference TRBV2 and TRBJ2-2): EPEVTQTPSHQVTQMGQEVILRCVPISNHLYFYWYRQILGQKVEFLVSFYNNEISEKSEIFDDQFSVERPDGSNFTLKIRSTKLEDSAMYFCASRATPGHITGELFFGEGSRLTVL.

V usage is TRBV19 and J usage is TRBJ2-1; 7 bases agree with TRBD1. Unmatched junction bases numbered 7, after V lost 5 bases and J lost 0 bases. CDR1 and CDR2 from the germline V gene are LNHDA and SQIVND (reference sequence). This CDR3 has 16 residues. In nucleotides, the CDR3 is TGTGCCAGTAGTGTAACAGGGGTCAGCTCCTACAATGAGCAGTTCTTC. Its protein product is CASSVTGVSSYNEQFF. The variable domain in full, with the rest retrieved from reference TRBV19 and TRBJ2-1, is DGGITQSPKYLFRKEGQNVTLSCEQNLNHDAMYWYRQDPGQGLRLIYYSQIVNDFQKGDIAEGYSVSREKKESFPLTVTSAQKNPTAFYLCASSVTGVSSYNEQFFGPGTRLTVL.

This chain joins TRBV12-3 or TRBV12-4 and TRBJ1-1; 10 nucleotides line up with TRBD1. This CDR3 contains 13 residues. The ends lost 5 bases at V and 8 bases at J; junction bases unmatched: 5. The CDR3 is CASSRTGGGEAFF. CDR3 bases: TGTGCCAGCAGTCGGACAGGGGGAGGCGAAGCTTTCTTT.

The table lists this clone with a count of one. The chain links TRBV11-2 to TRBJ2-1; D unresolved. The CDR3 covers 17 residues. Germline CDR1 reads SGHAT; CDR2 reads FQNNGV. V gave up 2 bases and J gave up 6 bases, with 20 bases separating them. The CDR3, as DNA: TGTGCCAGCAGCTTACCCGCGGTGCCATCCCGTACCAATGAGCAGTTCTTC. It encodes CASSLPAVPSRTNEQFF.

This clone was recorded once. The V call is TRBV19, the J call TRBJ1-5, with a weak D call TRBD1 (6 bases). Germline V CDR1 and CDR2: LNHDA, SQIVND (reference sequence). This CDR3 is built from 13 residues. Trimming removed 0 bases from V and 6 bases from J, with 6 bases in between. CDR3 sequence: CASSIDRGQPQHF. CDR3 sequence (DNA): TGTGCCAGTAGTATAGACAGGGGTCAGCCCCAGCATTTT.

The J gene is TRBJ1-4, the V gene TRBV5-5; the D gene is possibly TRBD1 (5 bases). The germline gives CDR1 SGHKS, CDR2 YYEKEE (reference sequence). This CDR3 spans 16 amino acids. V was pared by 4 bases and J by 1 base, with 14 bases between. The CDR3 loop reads CASSPPGGVTNEKLFF. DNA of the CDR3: TGTGCCAGCAGCCCCCCGGGGGGAGTAACTAATGAAAAACTGTTTTTT.

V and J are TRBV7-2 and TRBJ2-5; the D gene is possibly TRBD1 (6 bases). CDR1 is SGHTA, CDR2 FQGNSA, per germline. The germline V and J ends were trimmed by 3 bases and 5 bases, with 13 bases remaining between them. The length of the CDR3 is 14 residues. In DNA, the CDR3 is TGTGCCAGCAGCTTCGGACAGTTTCGTGAGACCCAGTACTTC. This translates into CASSFGQFRETQYF.

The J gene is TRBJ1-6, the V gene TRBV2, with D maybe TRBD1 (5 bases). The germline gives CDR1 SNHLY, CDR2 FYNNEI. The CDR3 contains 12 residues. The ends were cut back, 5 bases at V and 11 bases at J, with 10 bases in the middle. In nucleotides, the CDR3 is TGTGCCAGCAGTACAGGCGGCCCACCCCTCCACTTT. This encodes CASSTGGPPLHF.